Following are 28 T cell receptor beta chains from one sample sequenced in a study of blood T cell repertoires in COVID-19. The assay was immunoSEQ multiplex PCR, and TCRdb's table has in-frame clones only and misses some. The table shows 130,000 to 150,000 clones, with just under 85% occurring only once. Source material: peripheral blood. These receptor sequences come from a woman in her thirties or forties with active or convalescent COVID-19.

This chain links TRBV28 with TRBJ1-2, with 9 bases that match TRBD1. The CDR3 consists of 13 residues. V shed 5 bases, J shed 5 bases, and the junction held 3 bases outside the gene matches. Germline V lookup: CDR1 MDHEN, CDR2 SYDVKM. The CDR3 DNA reads as TGTGCCAGCAGTCCCGGGACAGGGTATGGCTACACCTTC. Amino acid sequence: CASSPGTGYGYTF.

This sequence joins TRBV2 and TRBJ2-1; 9 bases line up with TRBD2. The CDR3 consists of 16 residues. The V gene's germline CDR1 is SNHLY and CDR2 FYNNEI. Trimming removed 7 bases from V and 5 bases from J; junction bases left unmatched: 12. DNA for the CDR3: TGTGCCAGCACCGACCCTCTAGCGGGACGGAACAATGAGCAGTTCTTC. Translation: CASTDPLAGRNNEQFF. Variable domain in full (rest from reference TRBV2 and TRBJ2-1): EPEVTQTPSHQVTQMGQEVILRCVPISNHLYFYWYRQILGQKVEFLVSFYNNEISEKSEIFDDQFSVERPDGSNFTLKIRSTKLEDSAMYFCASTDPLAGRNNEQFFGPGTRLTVL.

J is TRBJ1-6 and V is TRBV18; TRBD1 matches at 11 bases. Germline V gene sequence: CDR1 KGHSH, CDR2 LQKENI. V dropped 1 base and J dropped 7; count of bases not matched to a gene: 12. This CDR3 is built from 19 residues. This chain's CDR3 is CASSPRGQGVMPRNSPLHF. The CDR3 DNA reads as TGTGCCAGCTCACCACGGGGACAGGGGGTGATGCCCCGGAATTCACCCCTCCACTTT.

V is TRBV5-8 and J is TRBJ2-5; D unresolved. The CDR3 covers 13 residues. Germline V CDR1 and CDR2: SGHTS, YDEGEE. Trimming removed 1 base at V and 1 base at J, with 5 bases between. CDR3 sequence reads: CASSLLFQETQYF. The CDR3, as DNA: TGTGCCAGCAGCTTGCTGTTCCAAGAGACCCAGTACTTC.

The table lists this clone with a count of one. The rearrangement uses TRBV27 and TRBJ2-3; weak D call: TRBD2 (6 bases). The CDR3 runs to 16 residues. Germline V gene lookup returns CDR1 MNHEY and CDR2 SMNVEV (reference sequence). V was clipped by 5 bases and J by 0 bases, with 15 bases between them. The CDR3: CASSPGGVLSTDTQYF. Here the CDR3 DNA reads TGTGCCAGCAGTCCCGGCGGGGTCTTGAGCACAGATACGCAGTATTTT.

The V and J genes are TRBV3-1 (or the pseudogene TRBV3-2) and TRBJ1-6; D gene ambiguous. The CDR3 extends over 14 amino acids. V was cut by 4 bases and J by 6 bases, with 10 bases left in between. Per the germline V gene, CDR1 is LGHDT and CDR2 is YNNKEL (reference sequence). CDR3 sequence reads: CASSRTFSNSPLHF. The CDR3 DNA reads TGTGCCAGCAGCCGCACTTTCTCTAATTCACCCCTCCACTTT.

The rearrangement joins TRBV5-6 to TRBJ1-1; perhaps TRBD1 as D (5 bases). The ends were cut back, 4 bases at V and 11 bases at J, with 18 bases in the middle. Germline assignment: CDR1 SGHDT and CDR2 YYEEEE. This CDR3 has 13 residues. The CDR3 coding sequence is TGTGCCAGCAGCCCCACCGGGGGAGGGGATGCTTTCTTT. Translating it yields CASSPTGGGDAFF.

The rearrangement uses TRBV15 and TRBJ2-4, with TRBD1 matching over 8 bases. V lost 0 bases to trimming and J lost 6 bases; unmatched junction nucleotides: 4. The CDR3 has 15 amino acids. Germline assignment: CDR1 LNHNV and CDR2 YYDKDF (reference sequence). The CDR3 region has the DNA TGTGCCACCAGCAGAGATAAAGGACAGGGAAACATTCAGTACTTC. This codes for CATSRDKGQGNIQYF.

The chain links TRBV4-3 to TRBJ2-7; 8 nucleotides align to TRBD1. Trimming cost V 0 bases and J 3 bases; bases outside gene matches: 1. CDR1 is LGHNA and CDR2 is YSLEER in the germline V gene. This CDR3 is 14 amino acids long. The CDR3 nucleotides read TGCGCCAGCAGCCAAGATGGACAGGGCTACGAGCAGTACTTC. Translation gives CASSQDGQGYEQYF.

The rearrangement links TRBV2 to TRBJ2-7; 7 positions agree with TRBD2. CDR1 is SNHLY, CDR2 FYNNEI, per germline. Trimming removed 3 bases from V and 3 bases from J; junction bases left unmatched: 11. This CDR3 spans 16 amino acids. CDR3 nucleotide sequence: TGTGCCAGCAGTGAGGCGCTAGCGGAGCCTATCTACGAGCAGTACTTC. Encoded protein: CASSEALAEPIYEQYF.

The genes are TRBV5-6 and TRBJ1-1, with D possibly TRBD1 on 6 matching bases. Germline V CDR1 and CDR2: SGHDT, YYEEEE. The CDR3 has 15 residues. V was clipped by 2 bases and J by 10 bases, with 21 bases between them. Written as DNA, the CDR3 is TGTGCCAGCAGCTTAACCGGGACCACAGGGCTGGGAGCTTTCTTT. Translation gives CASSLTGTTGLGAFF.

In DNA, the CDR3 is TGTGCCAGCAGTTTGGACAGGGCTAGCAATCAGCCCCAGCATTTT. Its protein is CASSLDRASNQPQHF. The J gene is TRBJ1-5, the V gene TRBV6-5; 8 bases are a match to TRBD1. Per the germline V gene, CDR1 is MNHEY and CDR2 is SVGAGI. There are 15 residues in the CDR3. The J segment lost 0 bases and the V segment lost 4 bases, leaving 2 bases of the junction unmatched.

The V call is TRBV28, the J call TRBJ1-4, with D perhaps TRBD1 (6 bases). This CDR3 region has 15 residues. Trimming stripped 5 bases from V and 7 bases from J, with 17 bases between. Germline CDR1 reads MDHEN; CDR2 reads SYDVKM. CDR3 DNA sequence: TGTGCCAGCAGTCCCAGAAGGACAGCGATTGAAAAACTGTTTTTT. Translated, it gives CASSPRRTAIEKLFF.

The V call is TRBV28, the J call TRBJ2-3; the match to TRBD1 covers 9 bases. Germline CDR1 MDHEN, CDR2 SYDVKM. The junction had 5 bases not matched to a gene; V was cut back by 6 bases and J by 1 base. The CDR3 totals 15 residues. For the CDR3, the DNA is TGTGCCAGCAGGCCGACAGGGGGAGGCACAGATACGCAGTATTTT. This gives the protein CASRPTGGGTDTQYF.

J is TRBJ1-2 and V is TRBV4-1; 8 nucleotides agree with TRBD1. In germline, CDR1 is MGHRA, CDR2 YSYEKL. V gave up 2 bases and J gave up 3 bases; unmatched junction bases: 5. CDR3 length equals 15 residues. The CDR3 is CASSQPIRGHYGYTF. The CDR3 DNA sequence: TGCGCCAGCAGCCAACCGATCAGGGGGCACTATGGCTACACCTTC.

This clone turned up a few times. The V call is TRBV3-1 (or the pseudogene TRBV3-2), the J call TRBJ2-2, with TRBD2 matching over 12 bases. Unmatched junction bases numbered 2, after V lost 1 base and J lost 8 bases. The CDR3 has 15 amino acids. The germline CDR1 and CDR2 sequences are LGHDT and YNNKEL (reference sequence). Written as DNA, the CDR3 is TGTGCCAGCAGCCAAGGGACTAGCGGGAATGGGGAGCTGTTTTTT. It is translated as CASSQGTSGNGELFF.

The table lists this clone with a count of one. This chain connects TRBV7-2 to TRBJ1-2; D is possibly TRBD1 (5 bases). The CDR3 is 16 amino acids. V gave up 6 bases and J gave up 2 bases, with 19 bases separating them. CDR1 SGHTA and CDR2 FQGNSA come from the germline V gene. CDR3 region: CASRPSPGRGNYGYTF. The CDR3 nucleotides are TGTGCCAGCAGGCCTTCGCCAGGGAGGGGAAACTATGGCTACACCTTC.

The chain recombines TRBV7-2 with TRBJ2-7, with a weak D call TRBD2 (6 bases). Per the germline V gene, CDR1 is SGHTA and CDR2 is FQGNSA. This CDR3 has 15 amino acids. V lost 5 bases and J 2 bases, leaving 16 bases between the germline ends. CDR3 sequence reads: CASSPGSGSTYEQYF. CDR3 DNA sequence: TGTGCCAGCAGCCCAGGTAGCGGCTCCACCTACGAGCAGTACTTC.

The V gene is TRBV19, the J gene TRBJ1-6; no clear D gene. The CDR3 has 14 residues. V lost 5 bases to trimming and J lost 7 bases, with 12 bases between them. Germline V gene sequence: CDR1 LNHDA, CDR2 SQIVND (reference sequence). In nucleotides, the CDR3 is TGTGCCAGTAGTGCAACTAGAACGAATTCACCCCTCCACTTT. Translated: CASSATRTNSPLHF.

This clone showed up many times. The CDR3, as DNA: TGTGCCAGCAGCGCCACACAGGGATTTGGTCAGCCCCAGCATTTT. Encoded protein: CASSATQGFGQPQHF. The chain employs TRBV6-2 or TRBV6-3 and TRBJ1-5; a weak D match, TRBD1 (6 bases). In germline, CDR1 is MNHEY, CDR2 SVGEGT. There are 15 residues in the CDR3. Deletions cut 6 bases from V and 6 bases from J, with 18 bases between.

The chain joins TRBV28 to TRBJ2-1; D is perhaps TRBD1 (6 bases). The CDR3 sequence is 13 residues long. Between the trimmed V and J ends, which lost 11 bases and 4 bases, there was a span of 15 bases. Germline CDR1 and CDR2: MDHEN and SYDVKM. CDR3 nucleotide sequence: TGTGCCTCAAACCGGGACATTTACAATGAGCAGTTCTTC. This encodes CASNRDIYNEQFF.

This clone has only one observation. The chain links TRBV19 to TRBJ1-1; D is unresolved. CDR1 is LNHDA, CDR2 SQIVND, per germline (reference sequence). The length of the CDR3 is 14 residues. Trimming pared 7 bases from V and 2 bases from J, leaving 14 bases between. The CDR3 bases are TGTGCCAGTACTAGGTTCGGGATAAACACTGAAGCTTTCTTT. As protein: CASTRFGINTEAFF.

The chain recombines TRBV9 with TRBJ2-1; 8 nucleotides align to TRBD1. Looked up from germline, CDR1 is SGDLS and CDR2 is YYNGEE. This CDR3 is built from 18 residues. V shed 0 bases and J 8 bases; nucleotides not matched to a gene: 16. The CDR3 region is CASSVEGLARGRIDEQFF. The CDR3 DNA reads TGTGCCAGCAGCGTAGAAGGTCTCGCCAGGGGGCGTATCGATGAGCAGTTCTTC.

This clone was seen only a few times. The chain couples TRBV10-3 to TRBJ2-7; 8 bases map to TRBD1. Trimming removed 6 bases from V and 8 bases from J; junction bases left unmatched: 12. Per the germline V gene, CDR1 is ENHRY and CDR2 is SYGVKD. This CDR3 is 14 amino acids long. The CDR3 is CAIRENGQGGQQYF. CDR3 nucleotides: TGTGCCATCAGAGAAAACGGACAGGGCGGGCAGCAGTACTTC.

This clone was found once. The chain uses TRBV18 and TRBJ1-2; TRBD1 aligns across 11 bases. Germline trimming cut 4 bases from V and 4 bases from J; bases unmatched to any gene: 2. Germline V gene sequence: CDR1 KGHSH, CDR2 LQKENI. The CDR3 contains 14 residues. In DNA, the CDR3 is TGTGCCAGCTCACTTGGGACAGGGGGCTATGGCTACACCTTC. Translated: CASSLGTGGYGYTF. The full variable domain, completed using reference TRBV18 and TRBJ1-2, is NAGVMQNPRHLVRRRGQEARLRCSPMKGHSHVYWYRQLPEEGLKFMVYLQKENIIDESGMPKERFSAEFPKEGPSILRIQQVVRGDSAAYFCASSLGTGGYGYTFGSGTRLTVV.

The V gene is TRBV16, the J gene TRBJ2-2, with D possibly matching TRBD1 (6 bases). Trimming shortened V by 0 bases and J by 0 bases, and 8 bases separated the two germline ends. The germline V gene encodes CDR1 KGHSY and CDR2 FQNENV. The CDR3 covers 16 residues. The CDR3 spells CASSQSYRANTGELFF. The CDR3 region has the DNA TGTGCCAGCAGCCAATCGTACAGGGCGAACACCGGGGAGCTGTTTTTT. Together with reference TRBV16 and TRBJ2-2, the CDR3 gives the full variable domain: GEEVAQTPKHLVRGEGQKAKLYCAPIKGHSYVFWYQQVLKNEFKFLISFQNENVFDETGMPKERFSAKCLPNSPCSLEIQATKLEDSAVYFCASSQSYRANTGELFFGEGSRLTVL.

The chain has TRBV19 and TRBJ2-1; the D is unclear. Germline V gene sequence: CDR1 LNHDA, CDR2 SQIVND (reference sequence). The CDR3 covers 12 residues. V was shortened by 5 bases and J by 10 bases, with 12 bases between the two germline ends. CDR3: CASSATLGEQFF. In DNA form, the CDR3 reads TGTGCCAGTAGTGCGACCCTGGGCGAGCAGTTCTTC.

In nucleotides, the CDR3 is TGTGCCAGCAGCTTAGGACAGGGTTATAATTCACCCCTCCACTTT. Amino acids: CASSLGQGYNSPLHF. The V gene is TRBV13, the J gene TRBJ1-6, with D possibly TRBD1 on 6 matching bases. Trimming removed 0 bases from V and 4 bases from J, with 7 bases in between. The CDR3 is 15 residues long. The germline V gene encodes CDR1 PRHDT and CDR2 FYEKMQ (reference sequence).